These T cell receptor beta chains were read from a single sample in a study of T-cell reconstitution after alpha-beta-depleted transplantation in children. TCRdb processed the PCR reads anew with MiXCR; each CDR3 protein has one entry. This sample has about 980,000 distinct CDR3 sequences, with around 30% found just once. The sample here was PBMCs, mostly from graft donor cells, taken 360 days after TCRalphabeta/CD19-depleted stem cell transplant. These receptor sequences come from a boy less than two years old who had a stem cell transplant for SCID, so the T cells may come from the graft donor. Both conserved end residues are part of each CDR3. D genes are given only for firm matches. Rows may omit the clone size; those that give it use once, few, many or a size class.

j_call,clone_size,d_call,v_call,cdr3_nt,cdr3_aa
TRBJ2-2,NA,NA,TRBV28,TGTGCCAGCAGCGTCCGGCAGAACACCGGGGAGCTGTTTTTT,CASSVRQNTGELFF
TRBJ2-1,many,TRBD2,TRBV28,TGTGCCAGCAGTTTACCGGGGGGCTCCTACAATGAGCAGTTCTTC,CASSLPGGSYNEQFF
TRBJ2-5,few,NA,TRBV27,TGTGCCAGCAGTTTATCCGGTTTATTGCAAGAGACCCAGTACTTC,CASSLSGLLQETQYF
TRBJ2-5,few,NA,TRBV5-6,TGTGCCAGCAGCTTCAGGGGGCGGGAGTGGCAAGAGACCCAGTACTTC,CASSFRGREWQETQYF
TRBJ2-7,many,NA,TRBV18,TGTGCCAGCTCACCATTCGGGGGAACCTACGAGCAGTACTTC,CASSPFGGTYEQYF
TRBJ2-1,NA,NA,TRBV5-1,TGCGCCAGCCGGGCGGGGGCCGAGATGTACAATGAGCAGTTCTTC,CASRAGAEMYNEQFF
TRBJ2-7,NA,TRBD1,TRBV10-2,TGCGCCAGCACCAAGACAGGGGAAGACGAGCAGTACTTC,CASTKTGEDEQYF
TRBJ2-5,NA,NA,TRBV5-1,TGCGCCAGCAGCTTGGGACAGAGGTACCAAGAGACCCAGTACTTC,CASSLGQRYQETQYF
TRBJ1-3,NA,NA,TRBV12-5,TGTGCTAGTGGGACTGGAAACACCATATATTTT,CASGTGNTIYF
TRBJ1-1,NA,TRBD1,TRBV5-1,TGCGCCAGCAGCCCCAGGGGGTACTCCGAAGCTTTCTTT,CASSPRGYSEAFF
TRBJ2-1,NA,NA,TRBV7-3,TGTGCCAGCAGCTTAAATGGGGACTACAATGAGCAGTTCTTC,CASSLNGDYNEQFF
TRBJ2-3,NA,TRBD2,TRBV10-1,TGCGCCAGCAGTGTAGCGGGGGGCACGGCAGATACGCAGTATTTT,CASSVAGGTADTQYF
TRBJ2-1,few,TRBD1,TRBV12-3/TRBV12-4,TGTGCCAGCAGTGGGGGACAGGGGTCAGTCCCCTACAATGAGCAGTTCTTC,CASSGGQGSVPYNEQFF
TRBJ2-7,few,NA,TRBV5-1,TGCGCCAGCAGCCTTGGACAGCGTTTGGAGCAGTACTTC,CASSLGQRLEQYF
TRBJ2-5,NA,NA,TRBV20-1,TGCAGTGCTAGGTCGGGGTTCGAGACCCAGTACTTC,CSARSGFETQYF
TRBJ2-3,NA,NA,TRBV5-5,TGTGCCAGCAGCTTCGTCGGGGATGCAGATACGCAGTATTTT,CASSFVGDADTQYF
TRBJ2-1,NA,NA,TRBV12-3/TRBV12-4,TGTGCCAGCAGTTTAGAGGCCGTGAGACCCTACAATGAGCAGTTCTTC,CASSLEAVRPYNEQFF
TRBJ2-2,NA,NA,TRBV30,TGTGCCTGGAGTGTCCGGGGGCCGCCGAACACCGGGGAGCTGTTTTTT,CAWSVRGPPNTGELFF
TRBJ2-3,NA,TRBD2,TRBV4-3,TGCGCCAGCAGCCAAGAATGGACTCTAGCGGGGGGGCTTAGCACAGATACGCAGTATTTT,CASSQEWTLAGGLSTDTQYF
TRBJ2-1,NA,NA,TRBV20-1,TGCAGTGCTAGACGCGCAGTTTCCTACAATGAGCAGTTCTTC,CSARRAVSYNEQFF
TRBJ1-6,few,TRBD1,TRBV20-1,TGCAGTGCTCTGAAGACAGGGAAGAGTTCACCCCTCCACTTT,CSALKTGKSSPLHF
TRBJ2-1,NA,TRBD2,TRBV2,TGTGCCAGCAGTGAGGTTGGACTAGCGGGGATCTCCAGCTCCTACAATGAGCAGTTCTTC,CASSEVGLAGISSSYNEQFF
TRBJ2-1,NA,NA,TRBV29-1,TGCAGCGTTACTTCAGGGTTTAGAGAGCAGTTCTTC,CSVTSGFREQFF
TRBJ2-1,NA,TRBD2,TRBV9,TGTGCCAGCAGCGTATGGGGGGGGTGGGAGCAGTTCTTC,CASSVWGGWEQFF
TRBJ2-1,few,TRBD2,TRBV7-6,TGTGCCAGCAGCTTAGCCAGCGGGGGGGCGGATGAGCAGTTCTTC,CASSLASGGADEQFF
TRBJ2-7,once,NA,TRBV4-1,TGCGCCAGCAGCCAAGATTGGGGGAATCCGGACGAGCAGTACTTC,CASSQDWGNPDEQYF
TRBJ2-2,few,NA,TRBV7-3,TGTGCCAGCAGCAAGACATTGAACACCGGGGAGCTGTTTTTT,CASSKTLNTGELFF
TRBJ2-1,NA,NA,TRBV19,TGTGCCAGTAGTATGGGAGAGCGGAGCTCCTACAATGAGCAGTTCTTC,CASSMGERSSYNEQFF
TRBJ2-5,NA,NA,TRBV12-3/TRBV12-4,TGTGCCAGCAGTTTACGGGACCGGTTCTGGGGTTGGGAGACCCAGTACTTC,CASSLRDRFWGWETQYF
TRBJ2-3,few,NA,TRBV4-2,TGTGCCAGCAGCCAAGATGGTGGTTGGCTAGATACGCAGTATTTT,CASSQDGGWLDTQYF
TRBJ2-6,NA,NA,TRBV6-5,TGTGCCAGCAGCTACGGGGGTAGGAGTGGGGCCAACGTCCTGACTTTC,CASSYGGRSGANVLTF
TRBJ2-3,NA,TRBD1,TRBV2,TGTGCCAGCAGTGGGGTCAGGGGGCCAGATACGCAGTATTTT,CASSGVRGPDTQYF
TRBJ2-5,NA,NA,TRBV7-9,TGTGCCAGCAGCCCGCGAGGTGTGGGTAAAGGAGAGACCCAGTACTTC,CASSPRGVGKGETQYF
TRBJ2-1,NA,TRBD2,TRBV6-2/TRBV6-3,TGTGCCAGCAGCCCCGGACTAGGCGGGGTCAATGAGCAGTTCTTC,CASSPGLGGVNEQFF
TRBJ1-1,NA,NA,TRBV19,TGTGCCAGTTCCCACGGAGAAGCTTTCTTT,CASSHGEAFF
TRBJ1-1,few,TRBD1,TRBV4-3,TGCGCCAGCAGCCAAGATTGGGACCGGGACAGGGGGCGAACTGAAGCTTTCTTT,CASSQDWDRDRGRTEAFF
TRBJ1-1,NA,TRBD1,TRBV4-2,TGTGCCAGCAGCCAACAGGGACAGGGGATGAACACTGAAGCTTTCTTT,CASSQQGQGMNTEAFF
TRBJ2-5,NA,NA,TRBV25-1,TGTGCCAGCAGTGCCTTTGAGGAGACCCAGTACTTC,CASSAFEETQYF
TRBJ2-7,NA,NA,TRBV3-1,TGTGCCAGCAGCCAAGTGGGCTACCGCGAGCAGTACTTC,CASSQVGYREQYF
TRBJ2-3,NA,TRBD1,TRBV12-3/TRBV12-4,TGTGCCAGCAGCATTAACAGGGGGCGGAGCACAGATACGCAGTATTTT,CASSINRGRSTDTQYF
TRBJ1-1,NA,NA,TRBV15,TGTGCCACCAGCAGAGGCGTAAAGGTGAACACTGAAGCTTTCTTT,CATSRGVKVNTEAFF
TRBJ1-2,NA,NA,TRBV10-3,TGTGCCATCAGTGAGTCCGAACGAGGCTACACCTTC,CAISESERGYTF
TRBJ1-1,NA,NA,TRBV4-1,TGCGCCAGCAGCCAATCTGGGGCCGGCGGTGAAGCTTTCTTT,CASSQSGAGGEAFF
TRBJ2-1,few,TRBD1,TRBV6-1,TGTGCCAGCAGTGAATGGGACAGGGGATACAATGAGCAGTTCTTC,CASSEWDRGYNEQFF
TRBJ1-1,many,NA,TRBV20-1,TGCAGTGCTAGAGAGGGTCTGAACACTGAAGCTTTCTTT,CSAREGLNTEAFF
TRBJ1-2,NA,NA,TRBV12-3/TRBV12-4,TGTGCCAGCAGTGGGCGAGAGAAAGCCTTCTATGGCTACACCTTC,CASSGREKAFYGYTF
TRBJ1-1,few,NA,TRBV9,TGTGCCAGCAGCGTAGGGTGGAGCGGGAACACTGAAGCTTTCTTT,CASSVGWSGNTEAFF
TRBJ2-2,NA,TRBD2,TRBV5-1,TGCGCCAGCAGCTTGGTCCCAGCGGGGGCCACGGGCGGGGAGCTGTTTTTT,CASSLVPAGATGGELFF
TRBJ2-5,NA,TRBD2,TRBV10-3,TGTGCCATCAGTGATTTTCCACGGGAGGTGACCCAGTACTTC,CAISDFPREVTQYF
TRBJ2-7,few,NA,TRBV28,TGTGCCAGCTCGTCCCCCCCAGGGGCTCCCTACGAGCAGTACTTC,CASSSPPGAPYEQYF
TRBJ1-1,NA,TRBD1,TRBV6-2/TRBV6-3,TGTGCCAGCAGTCTACAGGGGGCGGTCACTGAAGCTTTCTTT,CASSLQGAVTEAFF
TRBJ1-3,NA,TRBD1,TRBV20-1,TGCAGTGCTAGCCCGAGGACAGGGGGGATAACCATATATTTT,CSASPRTGGITIYF
TRBJ1-1,NA,NA,TRBV11-2,TGTGCCAGCAGCTTATTGGGGGGCATAGGCACTGAAGCTTTCTTT,CASSLLGGIGTEAFF